The following is a TCR beta chain sequence with its context. Its antigen is as yet unknown. Combining a sample-barcoded 5' primer with a J-beta primer mix, a second PCR ran for 7 to 11 cycles. TCRdb itself ran the 5' RACE reads through MiXCR, one entry per CDR3 protein. This sample has some 1.6 million distinct CDR3 sequences, with about 32% found just once. The entry originates in a study of blood T cells in healthy people across ages. Overall study findings and caveats: Those diversity estimates obtained from one million T cells were thought to be underestimates.

The clonotype comes from a woman in her twenties or thirties in good health. The sequenced material came from blood.

CDR3 coding DNA: TGTGCCAGCGGGGAATATAGCAATCAGCCCCAGCATTTT. Translating it yields CASGEYSNQPQHF. V gene TRBV21-1 combines with J gene TRBJ1-5. TRBV21-1 is a documented pseudogene. The CDR3 has 13 residues.